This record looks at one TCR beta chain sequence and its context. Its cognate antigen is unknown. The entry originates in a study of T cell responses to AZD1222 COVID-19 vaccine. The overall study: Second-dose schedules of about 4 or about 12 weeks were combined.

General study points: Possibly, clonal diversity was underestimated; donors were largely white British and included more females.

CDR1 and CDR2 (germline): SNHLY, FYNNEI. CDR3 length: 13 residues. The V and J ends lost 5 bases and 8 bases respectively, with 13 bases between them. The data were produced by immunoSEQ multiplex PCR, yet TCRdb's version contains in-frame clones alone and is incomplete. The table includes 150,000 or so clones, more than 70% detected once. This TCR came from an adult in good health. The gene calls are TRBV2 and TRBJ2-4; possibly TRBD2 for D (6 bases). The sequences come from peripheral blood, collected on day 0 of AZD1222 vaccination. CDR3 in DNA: TGTGCCAGCAGTCCGGGGGTCCGGTACATTCAGTACTTC. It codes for CASSPGVRYIQYF.